This TCR beta chain comes out of a study of cytomegalovirus exposure and HLA in healthy donors. The study, taken as a whole, reports: The records held CMV serostatus as the only immune exposure information. Most subjects had HLA-A and HLA-B alleles reportedly predicted accurately by TCR beta sequences.

Germline-derived CDR1 and CDR2 are SGHNT and YYREEE (reference sequence). Trimming stripped 2 bases from V and 3 bases from J, with 12 bases between. The CDR3 totals 15 residues. For this clone: Its antigen is not known.

In the PCR, 60 Vbeta and 13 Jbeta primers were used. Generated by immunoSEQ multiplex PCR, the TCRdb table keeps only in-frame clones and is missing some. The data hold some 88,000 clones, with 63% observed a single time. V is TRBV5-4 and J is TRBJ2-1; tentative D call: TRBD2 (7 bases). Specimen: PBMCs. This clonotype was sampled from a woman in her twenties or thirties in good health and CMV-seronegative. CDR3 amino acids: CASSFFGGLYNEQFF. The CDR3 DNA reads as TGTGCCAGCAGCTTTTTCGGGGGGCTCTACAATGAGCAGTTCTTC.